This T cell receptor (beta chain) was obtained from a study of T cells after posttransplantation cyclophosphamide. Study observations and caveats: After PTCy, TRB diversity resembled that of CNI/methotrexate controls. Later post-transplant blood repertoires were often dominated by donor CD8+ memory clones. Skin or GI-infiltrating T cells shared few TRB sequences with blood.

TCRdb keeps only in-frame clones here, not all; method: immunoSEQ multiplex PCR. The sample includes about 12,000 clones, 81% of them seen just once. Controls had myeloablative marrow grafts with methotrexate and calcineurin inhibitor, sampled at 1 year. This clone was detected once. Its specificity is not known. The ends were cut back, 0 bases at V and 4 bases at J, with 13 bases in the middle. The length of the CDR3 is 16 residues. Germline assignment: CDR1 MGHRA and CDR2 YSYEKL. The sequence derives from a male patient aged 30 to 39 who received an allogeneic stem cell transplant from an unrelated donor, was CMV-positive, and had acute GVHD only. Some T cells may be the graft donor's. The chain is built from TRBV4-1 and TRBJ1-3; a weak D match, TRBD1 (6 bases). Sequenced material: PBMCs, taken around 350 days after allogeneic stem cell transplant with calcineurin inhibitor and methotrexate. The DNA for the CDR3 is TGCGCCAGCAGCCAAGATCCAGGGGCACACGGAAACACCATATATTTT. Translation gives CASSQDPGAHGNTIYF.